This T cell receptor beta chain stems from a study of radiotherapy plus CTLA-4 blockade in lung cancer. Clones were read by immunoSEQ multiplex PCR, and TCRdb kept only the in-frame ones, dropping some. The data hold 110,000 or so clones, with about four fifths observed a single time. General observations from the study: Clones of tumor-derived TCRs expanded in blood after radiotherapy plus ipilimumab. Increased serum interferon-beta after radiation also reportedly predicted response strongly.

Trimming took 5 bases from V and 10 from J; bases not matched to a gene: 9. This CDR3 comprises 13 residues. The germline CDR1 and CDR2 sequences are GTSNPN and SVGIG (reference sequence). In chemo-refractory metastatic non-small-cell lung cancer, patients got ipilimumab CTLA-4 blockade together with focal radiation. Details on this clone: The antigen remains undetermined.

The chain is built from TRBV30 and TRBJ1-5, with 9 bases aligning to TRBD1. The sequencing here drew on peripheral blood, taken from a patient treated with radiotherapy plus ipilimumab. This sequence originates from a human donor with non-small cell lung cancer who had a partial response to radiotherapy plus ipilimumab. Here the CDR3 DNA reads TGTGCCTGGGCCGGACAGGGGAATGAACCCCAGCATTTT. Translated, it gives CAWAGQGNEPQHF.